This T cell receptor (beta chain) stems from a study of T cell clonotyping in hematopoietic cell transplantation. Findings of the study overall: After transplant, recipient diversity fell while pathologically expanded clonotypes grew through day 180. No sorting was done, leaving CD4 and CD8 contributions mixed. Higher Inverse Simpson Index values in graft donor and pretransplant recipient predicted broader posttransplant TCR diversity.

Comment on this clone: Its antigen is not known. Sequence at one end of the junction differs from germline and may be a read error.

Here immunoSEQ multiplex PCR was the method, and the copy in TCRdb shows in-frame clones only, minus some. This table holds roughly 13,000 clones, 80% to 95% found once. CDR1 MNHEY and CDR2 SVGAGI come from the germline V gene. The CDR3 has 15 residues. Material for sequencing was peripheral blood mononuclear cells. This chain uses TRBV6-5 with TRBJ1-6; D is perhaps TRBD1 (5 bases). The TCR sequence derives from a man younger than 45 in good health. Some clones in this sample may be carry-over from other donors' samples. The CDR3 sequence: CAGSYGGAYNSPLHF. The DNA for the CDR3 is TGTGCCGGCAGTTACGGAGGGGCCTATAATTCACCCCTCCACTTT.